A selection of T cell receptor beta chains follows, all from one sample in a study of TIL therapy for anti-PD-1-resistant metastatic lung cancer. The data were produced by immunoSEQ multiplex PCR, yet TCRdb's version contains in-frame clones alone and is incomplete. The table records roughly 46,000 clones, 70% to 90% of them present only once. The sequences come from blood, collected at baseline. These receptor sequences come from a person between 25 and 79 years old with non-small cell lung cancer. Each CDR3 is given with its conserved first and last residue. Fields, in order: J gene, V gene, D gene, clone size, CDR3 length, CDR3 DNA, CDR3 protein. A D gene is named only where the DNA matches it firmly. Clone size is given for some rows only: seen once, a few or many times, or a class if the clone is expanded.

TRBJ2-5	TRBV18	.	.	13	TGTGCCAGCTCACCAGGGAGCGGCGAGACCCAGTACTTC	CASSPGSGETQYF
TRBJ1-6	TRBV27	TRBD1	.	14	TGTGCCACCGGGACAGTCTCCTTGGGTTCACCCCTCCACTTT	CATGTVSLGSPLHF
TRBJ1-1	TRBV23-1	.	.	14	TGCGCCAGCAGTCAATCGACAGGCCCCACTGAAGCTTTCTTT	CASSQSTGPTEAFF
TRBJ1-6	TRBV5-1	TRBD1	.	17	TGCGCCAGCAGCCTGACAGGGGACGGCTCCTATAATTCACCCCTCCACTTT	CASSLTGDGSYNSPLHF
TRBJ2-1	TRBV9	.	.	15	TGTGCCAGCAGCCCCCTGGGGGTCTCCTACAATGAGCAGTTCTTC	CASSPLGVSYNEQFF
TRBJ2-5	TRBV12-3/TRBV12-4	.	.	13	TGTGCCAGCAGTTTTTTAGGGGCGGAGACCCAGTACTTC	CASSFLGAETQYF
TRBJ2-1	TRBV7-9	.	.	11	TGTGCCAGCAGCAAGGACTCAAAGCAGTTCTTC	CASSKDSKQFF
TRBJ1-1	TRBV5-1	.	.	16	TGCGCCAGCAAGCTTCATAGGGATTTCATGAACACTGAAGCTTTCTTT	CASKLHRDFMNTEAFF
TRBJ1-2	TRBV7-9	.	.	13	TGTGCCAGCAGCTTCGAGGCAGGGTTTGGCTACACCTTC	CASSFEAGFGYTF
TRBJ1-3	TRBV4-2	TRBD1	few	17	TGTGCCAGCAGCCCCGCCGGGACAGGCAACTCTGGAAACACCATATATTTT	CASSPAGTGNSGNTIYF
TRBJ2-5	TRBV24-1	.	.	13	TGTGCCACCAGTGATTGGTCGGAAGAGACCCAGTACTTC	CATSDWSEETQYF
TRBJ2-1	TRBV7-2	.	.	12	TGTGCCAGCAGCATAGTATCCGCTGAGCAGTTCTTC	CASSIVSAEQFF
TRBJ2-7	TRBV11-2	.	.	16	TGTGCCAGCAGCTCACTCAGGTCCGGCAGGGGCCACGAGCAGTACTTC	CASSSLRSGRGHEQYF
TRBJ1-6	TRBV6-6	.	.	16	TGTGCCAGCAGTTACTCAGGGGTGATTGCCAATTCACCCCTCCACTTT	CASSYSGVIANSPLHF
TRBJ2-1	TRBV10-1	TRBD1	.	17	TGCGCCAGCAGTGAGGGGAGACAGGGAAGGCCCTACAATGAGCAGTTCTTC	CASSEGRQGRPYNEQFF
TRBJ1-4	TRBV19	TRBD1	.	13	TGTGCCAGTAGGGTGACAGGGAATGAAAAACTGTTTTTT	CASRVTGNEKLFF
TRBJ2-7	TRBV19	TRBD2	.	14	TGTGCCAGTAGCCCCGTCGGGGGGTACTACGAGCAGTACTTC	CASSPVGGYYEQYF
TRBJ1-2	TRBV14	.	few	13	TGTGCCAGCAGCCAAGAAGCAGGGTATGGCTACACCTTC	CASSQEAGYGYTF
TRBJ2-5	TRBV24-1	.	once	15	TGTGCCACCAGTGATTTTCAAGGGGCTGCGGAGACCCAGTACTTC	CATSDFQGAAETQYF
TRBJ2-1	TRBV28	.	.	12	TGTGCCAGCAGTCCCTCTTACCCTGAGCGGTTCTTC	CASSPSYPERFF
TRBJ2-1	TRBV9	.	.	14	TGTGCCAGCAGCGCGAGGACGGGGTACAATGAGCAGTTCTTC	CASSARTGYNEQFF
TRBJ2-7	TRBV12-3/TRBV12-4	.	.	13	TGTGCCAGCAGTTTCGGTCTAGACTACGAGCAGTACTTC	CASSFGLDYEQYF